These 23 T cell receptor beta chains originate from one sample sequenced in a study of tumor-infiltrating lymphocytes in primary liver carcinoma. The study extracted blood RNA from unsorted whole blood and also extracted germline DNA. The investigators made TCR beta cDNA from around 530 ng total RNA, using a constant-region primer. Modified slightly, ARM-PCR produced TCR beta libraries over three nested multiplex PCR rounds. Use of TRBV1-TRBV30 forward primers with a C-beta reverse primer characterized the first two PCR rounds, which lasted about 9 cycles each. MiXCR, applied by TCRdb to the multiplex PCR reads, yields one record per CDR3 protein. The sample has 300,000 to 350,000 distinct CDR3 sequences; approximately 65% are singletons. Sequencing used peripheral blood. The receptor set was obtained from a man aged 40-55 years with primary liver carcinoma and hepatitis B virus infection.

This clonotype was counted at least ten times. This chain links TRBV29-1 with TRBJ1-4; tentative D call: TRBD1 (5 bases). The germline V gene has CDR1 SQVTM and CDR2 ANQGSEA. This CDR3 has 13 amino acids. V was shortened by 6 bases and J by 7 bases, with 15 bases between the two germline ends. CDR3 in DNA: TGCAGCGTGAGGGGAGGGTCGGGTGAAAAACTGTTTTTT. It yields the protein CSVRGGSGEKLFF.

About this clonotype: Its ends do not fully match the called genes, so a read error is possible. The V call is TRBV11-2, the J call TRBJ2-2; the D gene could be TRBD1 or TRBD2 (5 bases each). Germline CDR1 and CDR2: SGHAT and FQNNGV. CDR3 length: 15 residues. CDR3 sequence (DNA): TGTGTCAGCAGTAAAACCGGGGCAAACCCCGGGGAGCTGTTATTT. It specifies CVSSKTGANPGELLF.

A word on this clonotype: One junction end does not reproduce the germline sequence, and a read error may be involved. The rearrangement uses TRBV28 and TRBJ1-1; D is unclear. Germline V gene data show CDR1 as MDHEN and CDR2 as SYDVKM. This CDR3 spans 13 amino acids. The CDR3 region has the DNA TGTGCCAGCAGCTTCGTCTTAAACACTGAAGCTTCCTTT. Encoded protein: CASSFVLNTEASF.

CDR3 DNA: TGTGCCAGCAGCGACACGCCGGAGGGCTACACCTTC. Its protein is CASSDTPEGYTF. The J gene is TRBJ1-2, the V gene TRBV5-4; D unclear. The CDR3 extends over 12 amino acids. Germline CDR1 reads SGHNT; CDR2 reads YYREEE (reference sequence). Trimming cost V 4 bases and J 8 bases, with 12 bases left between them.

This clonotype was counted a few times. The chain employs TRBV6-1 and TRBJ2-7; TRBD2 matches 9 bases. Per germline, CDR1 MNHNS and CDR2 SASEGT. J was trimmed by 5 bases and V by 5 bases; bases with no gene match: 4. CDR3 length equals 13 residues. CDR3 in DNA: TGTGCCAGCAGTCGGGGACTAGCCCACGAGCAGTACTTC. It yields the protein CASSRGLAHEQYF.

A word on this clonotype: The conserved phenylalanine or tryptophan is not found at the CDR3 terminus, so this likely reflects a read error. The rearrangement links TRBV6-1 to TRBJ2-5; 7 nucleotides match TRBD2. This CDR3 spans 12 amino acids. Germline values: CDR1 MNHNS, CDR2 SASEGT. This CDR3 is CVSGLPRETQYL. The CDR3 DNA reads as TGTGTTAGCGGGCTACCTCGGGAGACCCAGTACTTA.

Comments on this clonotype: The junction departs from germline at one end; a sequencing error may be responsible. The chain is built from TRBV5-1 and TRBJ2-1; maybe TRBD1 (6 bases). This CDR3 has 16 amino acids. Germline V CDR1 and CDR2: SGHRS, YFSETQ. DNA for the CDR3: TGTGCCAGCAGCTTGGACGGGACAAACTTTATCAATGAGCAGTTCTTC. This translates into CASSLDGTNFINEQFF.

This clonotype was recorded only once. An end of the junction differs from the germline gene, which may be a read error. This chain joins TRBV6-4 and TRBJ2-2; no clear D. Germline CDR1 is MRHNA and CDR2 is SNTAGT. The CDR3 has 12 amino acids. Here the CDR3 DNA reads TGTGCCAGCAATGCCGGCACCGGAGAGCTGTTTTTT. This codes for CASNAGTGELFF.

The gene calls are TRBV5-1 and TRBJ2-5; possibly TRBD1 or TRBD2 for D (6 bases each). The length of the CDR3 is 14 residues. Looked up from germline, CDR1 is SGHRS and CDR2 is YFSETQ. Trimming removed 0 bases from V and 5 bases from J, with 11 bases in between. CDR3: CASSLGSGAETQYF. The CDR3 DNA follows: TGCGCCAGCAGCTTGGGCTCGGGGGCTGAGACCCAGTACTTC.

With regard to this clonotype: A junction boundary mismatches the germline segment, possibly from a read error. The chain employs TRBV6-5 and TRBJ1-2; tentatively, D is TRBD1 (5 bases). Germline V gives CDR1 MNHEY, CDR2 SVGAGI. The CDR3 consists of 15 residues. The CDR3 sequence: CASRYSMGFKGGYTF. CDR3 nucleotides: TGTGCCAGCAGATACTCGATGGGATTTAAGGGGGGCTACACCTTC.

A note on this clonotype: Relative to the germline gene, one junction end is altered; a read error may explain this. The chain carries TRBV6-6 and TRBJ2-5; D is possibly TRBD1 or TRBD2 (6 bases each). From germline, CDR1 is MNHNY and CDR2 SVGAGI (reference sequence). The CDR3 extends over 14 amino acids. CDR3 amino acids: CASSYNREAETQHF. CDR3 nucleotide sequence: TGTGCCAGCAGTTACAACAGGGAGGCAGAGACCCAGCACTTC.

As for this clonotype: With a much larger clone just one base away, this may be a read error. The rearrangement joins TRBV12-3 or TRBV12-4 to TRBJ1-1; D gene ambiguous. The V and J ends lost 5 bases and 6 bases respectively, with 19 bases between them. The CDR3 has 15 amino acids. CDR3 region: CASSPSSRWAPEAFF. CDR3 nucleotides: TGTGCCAGCAGTCCTTCTTCTCGGTGGGCCCCTGAAGCTTTCTTT.

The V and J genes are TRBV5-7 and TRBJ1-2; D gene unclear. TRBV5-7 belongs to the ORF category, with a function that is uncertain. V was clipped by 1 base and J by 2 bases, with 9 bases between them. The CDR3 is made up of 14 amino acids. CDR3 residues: CASSLPSGNYGYTF. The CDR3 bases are TGTGCCAGCAGCTTGCCGTCGGGGAACTATGGCTACACCTTC.

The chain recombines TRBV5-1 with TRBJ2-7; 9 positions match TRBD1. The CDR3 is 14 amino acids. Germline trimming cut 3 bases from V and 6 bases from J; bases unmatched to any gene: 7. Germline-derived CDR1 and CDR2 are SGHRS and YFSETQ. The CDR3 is CASSYGQGSLEQYF. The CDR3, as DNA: TGCGCCAGCAGCTATGGACAGGGGTCACTCGAGCAGTACTTC.

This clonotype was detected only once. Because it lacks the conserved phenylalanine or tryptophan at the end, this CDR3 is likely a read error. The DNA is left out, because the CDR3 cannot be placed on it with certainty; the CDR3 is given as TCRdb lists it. The CDR3 loop is CASSLDVGTETEYL. The rearrangement uses TRBV11-2 and TRBJ2-5; TRBD1, as called in the table, went unchecked against the DNA. The CDR3 is 14 amino acids long, termini counted. The germline CDR1 and CDR2 sequences are SGHAT and FQNNGV.

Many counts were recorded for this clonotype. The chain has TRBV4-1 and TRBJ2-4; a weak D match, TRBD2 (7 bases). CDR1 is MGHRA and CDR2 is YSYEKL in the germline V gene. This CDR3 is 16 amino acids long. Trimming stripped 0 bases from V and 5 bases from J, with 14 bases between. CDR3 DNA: TGCGCCAGCAGCCAAGATCGTGGGGGGGCACAAAACATTCAGTACTTC. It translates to CASSQDRGGAQNIQYF.

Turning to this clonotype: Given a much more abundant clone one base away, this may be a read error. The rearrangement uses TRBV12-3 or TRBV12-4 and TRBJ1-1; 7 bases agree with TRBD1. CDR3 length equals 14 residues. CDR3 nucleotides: TGTGCCAACAGTACCCACAGGGGAAGCGCTGAAGCTTTCTTT. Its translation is CANSTHRGSAEAFF.

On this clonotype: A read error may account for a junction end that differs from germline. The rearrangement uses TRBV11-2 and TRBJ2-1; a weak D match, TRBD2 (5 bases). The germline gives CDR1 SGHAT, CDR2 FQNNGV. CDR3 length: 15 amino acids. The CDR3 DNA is TGTGTCAGCCGCCGCCCGGCTAGCAGTTACAAAGAGCAGTTCTTC. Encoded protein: CVSRRPASSYKEQFF.

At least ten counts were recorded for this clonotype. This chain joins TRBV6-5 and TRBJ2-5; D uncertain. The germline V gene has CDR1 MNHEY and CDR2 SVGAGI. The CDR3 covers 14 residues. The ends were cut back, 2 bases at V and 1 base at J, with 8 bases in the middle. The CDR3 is CASSYGLLQETQYF. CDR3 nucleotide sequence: TGTGCCAGCAGTTACGGCCTCCTCCAAGAGACCCAGTACTTC.

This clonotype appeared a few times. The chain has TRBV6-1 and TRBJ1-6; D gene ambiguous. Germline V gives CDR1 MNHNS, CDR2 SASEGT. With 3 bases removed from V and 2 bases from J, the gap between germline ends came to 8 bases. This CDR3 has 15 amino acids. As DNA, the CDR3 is TGTGCCAGCAGTGAGGTACCGGCCTATAATTCACCCCTCCACTTT. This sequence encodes CASSEVPAYNSPLHF.

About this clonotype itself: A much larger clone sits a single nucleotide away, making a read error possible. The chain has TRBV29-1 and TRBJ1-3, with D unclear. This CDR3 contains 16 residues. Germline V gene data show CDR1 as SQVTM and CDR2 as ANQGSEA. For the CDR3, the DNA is TGCAGCGCCCTGACATGGGCGGCCCGCTCTGGAAACACCGTATATTTT. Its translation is CSALTWAARSGNTVYF.

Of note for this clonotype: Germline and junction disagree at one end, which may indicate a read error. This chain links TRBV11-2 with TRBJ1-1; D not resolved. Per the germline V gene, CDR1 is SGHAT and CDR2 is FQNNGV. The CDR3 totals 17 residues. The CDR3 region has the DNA TGTGCCAGCAGCTTAGAAGTTCCAACCTACACCGACACTGAAACTTTCTTT. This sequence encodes CASSLEVPTYTDTETFF.

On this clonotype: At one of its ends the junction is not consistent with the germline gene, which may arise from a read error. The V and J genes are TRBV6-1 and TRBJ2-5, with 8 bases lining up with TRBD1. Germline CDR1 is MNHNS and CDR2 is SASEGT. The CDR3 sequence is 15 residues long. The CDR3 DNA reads TGTGCCAGCAGTGAAGGACAGGGGAGTGGAGAGACCCAGTGCTTC. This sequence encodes CASSEGQGSGETQCF.